The sequence of this TCR beta chain was determined in a study of PD-L1 blockade in urothelial cancer. Background on the study: Males with urothelial cancer arising in the bladder constituted most of the roughly 30 patients.

Data came from immunoSEQ multiplex PCR; TCRdb stores just in-frame clones and leaves some out. The table has about 19,000 clones, approximately 82% seen once; the top ten hold more than 1.5%. Time point specified: peripheral blood 6 weeks after treatment start. Locally advanced or metastatic urothelial carcinoma affected all patients. Source: PBMCs, taken around atezolizumab (anti-PD-L1) treatment. This sequence was found in a man over 45 with urothelial cancer.

The chain's CDR3 is CAWSAGFFYGYTF. The DNA of the CDR3 is TGTGCCTGGAGTGCAGGGTTTTTCTATGGCTACACCTTC. The rearrangement links TRBV30 to TRBJ1-2, with TRBD1 as a possible D gene (5 bases). Germline assignment: CDR1 GTSNPN and CDR2 SVGIG (reference sequence). This CDR3 has 13 residues. V was cut by 1 base and J by 4 bases, with 10 bases left in between.